This T cell receptor beta chain was found in a study of regulatory T cells in long-lasting Graves disease. Study-wide results and limits: The study found TRBV28, TRBJ1-2 and TRBJ2-5 favored in persistent disease.

The V gene end was trimmed by 3 bases and the J gene end by 4 bases; junction bases not matched to a gene: 6. Germline V lookup: CDR1 SNHLY, CDR2 FYNNEI. The CDR3 contains 15 residues. Time point meaning: newly diagnosed GD, antithyroid drugs for less than 3 months. TCR sequences were obtained from RNA taken from PBMCs. The sample holds many counts of this clonotype. Its specificity is unknown. Both iRepertoire HTBI primers and Arm-PCR of CDR3 regions were used to build the TCR beta libraries. Each CDR3 protein gets one entry after TCRdb re-called the multiplex PCR reads with MiXCR. The table includes hundreds of thousands of distinct CDR3 sequences, 15% detected once. The same data also contributed to another study, on T cells in Graves' hyperthyroidism and ophthalmopathy.

This receptor was obtained from a middle-aged woman with Graves disease. The chain links TRBV2 to TRBJ2-5, with 9 nucleotides matching TRBD1. Sequencing was performed on peripheral blood mononuclear cells (PBMCs), taken at new diagnosis, from a patient treated with antithyroid drugs. For the CDR3, the DNA is TGTGCCAGCAGTGACCTAGGACAGGGGATAGAGACCCAGTACTTC. Translated, it gives CASSDLGQGIETQYF.